The 18 T cell receptor beta chains below were found in one sample sequenced in a study of blood T cells in healthy people across ages. Combining a sample-barcoded 5' primer with a J-beta primer mix, a second PCR ran for 7 to 11 cycles. TCRdb re-analysed the 5' RACE reads in MiXCR, keeping a single row per CDR3 protein. The sample lists approximately 800,000 distinct CDR3 sequences; about 45% were seen once. The sequenced material came from blood. The receptors were sampled from a man aged 80 or over in good health.

This clonotype was counted between two and nine times. The chain uses TRBV7-6 and TRBJ2-5; 8 bases are shared with TRBD1. Germline CDR1 is SGHVS and CDR2 is FNYEAQ. This CDR3 is built from 19 residues. J lost 4 bases, V lost 2 bases, and 18 bases had no gene match. The chain's CDR3 is CASSLWGRGLVSIAETQYF. The CDR3 nucleotides are TGTGCCAGCAGCTTATGGGGCAGGGGGCTCGTTAGTATAGCAGAGACCCAGTACTTC. The full variable domain, its missing parts supplied by reference TRBV7-6 and TRBJ2-5, is GAGVSQSPRYKVTKRGQDVALRCDPISGHVSLYWYRQALGQGPEFLTYFNYEAQQDKSGLPNDRFSAERPEGSISTLTIQRTEQRDSAMYRCASSLWGRGLVSIAETQYFGPGTRLLVL.

This chain connects TRBV12-3 or TRBV12-4 to TRBJ1-2; 9 bases match TRBD1. CDR3 length: 15 residues. V lost 5 bases, J lost 8 bases, and 12 bases stayed unmatched. The CDR3 region has the DNA TGTGCCAGCAGTCCCTCCCTGACAGGGGGTGAGGGCTACACCTTC. Translating gives CASSPSLTGGEGYTF.

This clonotype appeared a few times. The V and J genes are TRBV6-2 or TRBV6-3 and TRBJ2-2, with D hard to call. This CDR3 region has 12 residues. In germline, CDR1 is MNHEY, CDR2 SVGEGT. The V and J ends lost 7 bases and 9 bases respectively, with 12 bases between them. CDR3 loop: CASTPSDRELFF. For the CDR3, the DNA is TGTGCCAGCACTCCGAGCGACCGGGAGCTGTTTTTT.

This clonotype turned up a few times. V and J are TRBV7-2 and TRBJ2-1; TRBD1 matches at 8 bases. Germline V lookup: CDR1 SGHTA, CDR2 FQGNSA. With 1 base clipped from V and 5 bases from J, the junction kept 7 bases outside the gene matches. This CDR3 contains 16 residues. CDR3 loop: CASSLVRTGRNNEQFF. The CDR3 coding sequence is TGTGCCAGCAGCTTAGTCCGGACAGGGAGAAACAATGAGCAGTTCTTC.

As concerns this clonotype: A much larger clone lies a single base off, so this may be a read error. The V call is TRBV7-2, the J call TRBJ2-5; TRBD2 aligns across 9 bases. The last part of the DNA fits TRBJ2-1 better; the J call may be wrong. This CDR3 is built from 15 residues. The germline CDR1 and CDR2 sequences are SGHTA and FQGNSA. This CDR3 reads CASSLVLAGQETQFF. Written as DNA, the CDR3 is TGTGCCAGCAGCTTAGTACTAGCGGGCCAAGAGACCCAGTTCTTC.

The rearrangement joins TRBV11-1 to TRBJ2-1, with 13 bases aligning to TRBD2. Germline assignment: CDR1 SGHAT and CDR2 FQDESV (reference sequence). The CDR3 sequence is 15 residues long. Germline trimming cut 6 bases from V and 5 bases from J; bases unmatched to any gene: 4. For the CDR3, the DNA is TGTGCCAGCAGGGGGGGACTAGCGGGGAACAATGAGCAGTTCTTC. This codes for CASRGGLAGNNEQFF.

V gene TRBV10-3 combines with J gene TRBJ1-4; 11 nucleotides agree with TRBD1. This CDR3 comprises 15 residues. CDR1 and CDR2 (germline): ENHRY, SYGVKD. V lost 10 bases, J lost 5 bases, and 9 bases stayed unmatched. CDR3 DNA sequence: TGTGCCACCGGCCGGGACAGGGGGTCAAATGAAAAACTGTTTTTT. Translating it yields CATGRDRGSNEKLFF.

This chain connects TRBV27 to TRBJ2-1; 8 bases map to TRBD1. The germline V gene has CDR1 MNHEY and CDR2 SMNVEV (reference sequence). With V trimmed by 5 bases and J by 7 bases, 13 bases remained unmatched. CDR3 length: 16 amino acids. CDR3 coding DNA: TGTGCCAGCAGTACAATTCAGGGGGCATGGAAGAATGAGCAGTTCTTC. Its translation is CASSTIQGAWKNEQFF.

The chain joins TRBV9 to TRBJ2-7, with 14 bases that match TRBD2. The assigned J gene may be wrong: the sequence end matches TRBJ2-5 better. Germline V CDR1 and CDR2: SGDLS, YYNGEE. The CDR3 extends over 16 amino acids. The CDR3 DNA is TGTGCCAGCTCCCCGACTAGCGGGAGGGCCGTAGAGACCCAGTACTTC. Its protein is CASSPTSGRAVETQYF.

In this sample, this clonotype turned up a few times. CDR3 sequence: CASSIARGGTDTQYF. As DNA, the CDR3 is TGTGCCAGCAGCATCGCCCGGGGTGGTACAGATACGCAGTATTTT. The J gene is TRBJ2-3, the V gene TRBV12-3 or TRBV12-4, with a tentative D call TRBD2 (5 bases). Trimming pared 6 bases from V and 3 bases from J, leaving 16 bases between. The CDR3 is 15 amino acids.

This clonotype came up a few times. The V and J genes are TRBV12-3 or TRBV12-4 and TRBJ2-1; 15 bases align to TRBD2. The CDR3 runs to 17 residues. Trimming removed 5 bases from V and 10 bases from J; junction bases left unmatched: 12. The DNA for the CDR3 is TGTGCCAGCAGTACGTACTCCGGGACTAGCGGGAGGAAGGAGCAGTTCTTC. Its translation: CASSTYSGTSGRKEQFF.

This chain uses TRBV20-1 with TRBJ1-1; D gene uncertain. Trimming removed 5 bases at V and 0 bases at J, with 7 bases between. The CDR3 consists of 12 residues. The germline V gene encodes CDR1 DFQATT and CDR2 SNEGSKA (reference sequence). This chain's CDR3 is CSARMVNTEAFF. As DNA, the CDR3 is TGCAGTGCTCGGATGGTGAACACTGAAGCTTTCTTT.

The genes are TRBV25-1 and TRBJ1-3; D may be TRBD1 (6 bases). The V end was cut by 4 bases, the J end by 4 bases, with 14 bases between. The germline V gene has CDR1 MGHDK and CDR2 SYGVNS. The CDR3 runs 15 residues. The DNA of the CDR3 is TGTGCCAGCAGTGTTGGGGGGGCGCAAGGAAACACCATATATTTT. The encoded protein is CASSVGGAQGNTIYF. The whole variable domain, remainder taken from reference TRBV25-1 and TRBJ1-3, is EADIYQTPRYLVIGTGKKITLECSQTMGHDKMYWYQQDPGMELHLIHYSYGVNSTEKGDLSSESTVSRIRTEHFPLTLESARPSHTSQYLCASSVGGAQGNTIYFGEGSWLTVV.

This clonotype has just a few counts. The chain has TRBV10-3 and TRBJ2-1; the match to TRBD1 covers 7 bases. Trimming took 6 bases from V and 0 from J; bases not matched to a gene: 5. In germline, CDR1 is ENHRY, CDR2 SYGVKD. The CDR3 is 15 amino acids. CDR3 nucleotides: TGTGCCATCAGACAGACAGGGAGCTCCTACAATGAGCAGTTCTTC. Its protein is CAIRQTGSSYNEQFF.

This clonotype was seen just once. The chain joins TRBV4-2 to TRBJ2-3; possibly TRBD1 for D (6 bases). In germline, CDR1 is LGHNA, CDR2 YNFKEQ. The CDR3 spans 15 residues. V lost 5 bases, J lost 2 bases, and 14 bases lay in between. The CDR3 sequence: CASSTRDTHTDTQYF. CDR3 bases: TGTGCCAGCAGCACCCGGGACACCCACACAGATACGCAGTATTTT.

The rearrangement uses TRBV19 and TRBJ1-2; 9 nucleotides line up with TRBD1. This CDR3 has 13 residues. V trimming: 9 bases; J trimming: 3 bases; junction bases outside the gene matches: 5. The germline gives CDR1 LNHDA, CDR2 SQIVND (reference sequence). DNA of the CDR3: TGTGCCAGCGGGACAGGGTTTGACTATGGCTACACCTTC. Its translation is CASGTGFDYGYTF. The full variable domain, rest sourced from reference TRBV19 and TRBJ1-2, is DGGITQSPKYLFRKEGQNVTLSCEQNLNHDAMYWYRQDPGQGLRLIYYSQIVNDFQKGDIAEGYSVSREKKESFPLTVTSAQKNPTAFYLCASGTGFDYGYTFGSGTRLTVV.

This clonotype was recorded a few times. The V gene is TRBV12-3 or TRBV12-4, the J gene TRBJ2-2; possible D gene TRBD1, 5 bases. CDR3 length equals 17 residues. Trimming stripped 5 bases from V and 1 base from J, with 17 bases between. CDR3 protein: CASSTGPTRLNTGELFF. DNA of the CDR3: TGTGCCAGCAGTACAGGACCGACTCGACTGAACACCGGGGAGCTGTTTTTT.

The J gene is TRBJ2-1, the V gene TRBV24-1; 12 bases are shared with TRBD1. V was pared by 4 bases and J by 8 bases, with 11 bases of the junction left unmatched. The CDR3 is 17 residues long. Germline V gene lookup returns CDR1 KGHDR and CDR2 SFDVKD. For the CDR3, the DNA is TGTGCCACCAGTGACCCCGGGGACAGGGGGCGCGTCTATGAGCAGTTCTTC. Amino acid sequence: CATSDPGDRGRVYEQFF.